The 29 T cell receptor beta chains below were found in one sample sequenced in a study of TIL therapy for anti-PD-1-resistant metastatic lung cancer. The time point denotes: pre-treatment sample, taken before nivolumab and TIL therapy. The tumor samples were excised metastases, mostly pleural nodules or supraclavicular lymph nodes. The immunoSEQ assay was v3. Clones were read by immunoSEQ multiplex PCR, and TCRdb kept only the in-frame ones, dropping some. The sample holds about 5,100 clones, under 70% seen once. Source: tumor tissue, taken at baseline. The receptors here all came from a man aged 65 to 85 with non-small cell lung cancer.

This clone was found a few times. The rearrangement joins TRBV19 to TRBJ1-2, with TRBD1 matching over 7 bases. Germline values: CDR1 LNHDA, CDR2 SQIVND (reference sequence). The V and J ends lost 3 bases and 2 bases, in that order; junction bases with no gene match: 3. The CDR3 totals 14 residues. CDR3 in amino acids: CASSMRGRNYGYTF. The CDR3 coding sequence is TGTGCCAGTAGTATGAGGGGGCGCAACTATGGCTACACCTTC.

The genes are TRBV28 and TRBJ2-1; tentative D call: TRBD1 (5 bases). This CDR3 has 16 residues. Trimming took off 7 bases at V and 5 bases at J, with 21 bases between the two ends. The germline V gene encodes CDR1 MDHEN and CDR2 SYDVKM. The CDR3 sequence is CASNSGSRQANNEQFF. CDR3 nucleotide sequence: TGTGCCAGCAATTCAGGGTCCAGACAAGCGAACAATGAGCAGTTCTTC.

This sequence joins TRBV5-8 and TRBJ1-4; the match to TRBD1 covers 7 bases. Trimming removed 3 bases from V and 5 bases from J; junction bases left unmatched: 4. The CDR3 is 14 amino acids. Per germline, CDR1 SGHTS and CDR2 YDEGEE. The CDR3 bases are TGTGCCAGCAGCTGGGGACAGATAAATGAAAAACTGTTTTTT. This encodes CASSWGQINEKLFF. Full variable domain (remainder filled in from reference TRBV5-8 and TRBJ1-4): EAGVTQSPTHLIKTRGQQATLRCSPISGHTSVYWYQQALGLGLQFLLWYDEGEERNRGNFPPRFSGRQFPNYSSELNVNALELEDSALYLCASSWGQINEKLFFGSGTQLSVL.

This chain uses TRBV5-1 with TRBJ2-7, with 10 bases fitting TRBD2. The CDR3 contains 16 residues. Per the germline V gene, CDR1 is SGHRS and CDR2 is YFSETQ. The ends lost 5 bases at V and 3 bases at J; junction bases unmatched: 11. CDR3 sequence: CASRPTSGLLSYEQYF. The CDR3 DNA is TGCGCCAGCAGGCCGACTAGCGGGCTCCTCAGCTACGAGCAGTACTTC.

CDR3 protein: CASSIGGLAGAEQFF. In nucleotides, the CDR3 is TGTGCCAGTAGTATCGGGGGACTAGCGGGAGCTGAGCAGTTCTTC. The J gene is TRBJ2-1, the V gene TRBV19; 14 bases agree with TRBD2. The J segment lost 9 bases and the V segment lost 3 bases, leaving 4 bases of the junction unmatched. CDR1 LNHDA and CDR2 SQIVND come from the germline V gene (reference sequence). This CDR3 is 15 amino acids long.

The rearrangement joins TRBV2 to TRBJ2-7, with 9 bases lining up with TRBD1. This CDR3 spans 15 amino acids. V lost 6 bases, J lost 1 base, and 7 bases stayed unmatched. CDR1 is SNHLY, CDR2 FYNNEI, per germline. CDR3 loop: CASRGTGGRSYEQYF. The DNA for the CDR3 is TGTGCCAGCAGGGGTACAGGGGGCAGATCCTACGAGCAGTACTTC.

DNA for the CDR3: TGCGCCAGCAGCCAGGGACAGGGGGTAGCTGCAAATGAGCAGTTCTTC. This codes for CASSQGQGVAANEQFF. The J gene is TRBJ2-1, the V gene TRBV4-1, with 11 positions matching TRBD1. CDR3 length: 16 amino acids. From germline, CDR1 is MGHRA and CDR2 YSYEKL. V was pared by 3 bases and J by 7 bases, with 8 bases of the junction left unmatched.

J is TRBJ2-3 and V is TRBV6-1; D gene uncertain. Germline lookup yields CDR1 MNHNS and CDR2 SASEGT. The germline V and J ends were trimmed by 6 bases and 2 bases, with 6 bases remaining between them. This CDR3 region has 12 residues. The CDR3 nucleotides are TGTGCCAGCAGCCTACACACAGATACGCAGTATTTT. This sequence encodes CASSLHTDTQYF.

This rearrangement joins TRBV7-6 to TRBJ2-3, with 8 bases lining up with TRBD2. The CDR3 runs 17 residues. Germline V lookup: CDR1 SGHVS, CDR2 FNYEAQ. Losses at the gene ends were 5 bases for V and 1 base for J; bases not matched to a gene: 11. The CDR3, as DNA: TGTGCCAGCAGCACGGCGGGACTAGGGGGGGGCACAGATACGCAGTATTTT. Translation gives CASSTAGLGGGTDTQYF.

V usage is TRBV10-1 and J usage is TRBJ2-2; TRBD2 agrees at 14 bases. The V gene end was trimmed by 6 bases and the J gene end by 2 bases; junction bases not matched to a gene: 8. CDR1 is WNHNN, CDR2 SYGVQD, per germline (reference sequence). This CDR3 is 18 amino acids long. This chain's CDR3 is CASSAGLAGEGNTGELFF. The CDR3 nucleotides are TGCGCCAGCAGCGCGGGACTAGCGGGGGAGGGAAACACCGGGGAGCTGTTTTTT.

The rearrangement links TRBV4-1 to TRBJ1-1; 9 nucleotides align to TRBD1. In germline, CDR1 is MGHRA, CDR2 YSYEKL. This CDR3 is 15 amino acids long. V trimming: 3 bases; J trimming: 1 base; junction bases outside the gene matches: 3. Here the CDR3 reads CASSHGTGRNTEAFF. CDR3 bases: TGCGCCAGCAGCCACGGGACAGGGCGGAACACTGAAGCTTTCTTT.

The CDR3 coding sequence is TGCGCCAGCAGCCAAGAGTGGGCAGGGGGCCGTAGTACGCAGTATTTT. Residues: CASSQEWAGGRSTQYF. The chain links TRBV4-3 to TRBJ2-3, with 8 bases matching TRBD1. CDR1 is LGHNA, CDR2 YSLEER, per germline. Germline trimming cut 0 bases from V and 8 bases from J; bases unmatched to any gene: 10. The CDR3 covers 16 residues.

The chain uses TRBV5-6 and TRBJ2-7; D remains unclear. The germline V and J ends were trimmed by 2 bases and 4 bases, with 13 bases remaining between them. The CDR3 has 14 amino acids. The germline V gene encodes CDR1 SGHDT and CDR2 YYEEEE. This CDR3 is CASSFNLGAYEQYF. As DNA, the CDR3 is TGTGCCAGCAGCTTCAACCTCGGAGCTTACGAGCAGTACTTC.

This clone was seen only a few times. CDR3 bases: TGTGCCAGCAGTAGGGGGAGCCTGGGCACAGATACGCAGTATTTT. It translates to CASSRGSLGTDTQYF. The chain is built from TRBV2 and TRBJ2-3, with D possibly TRBD1 on 6 matching bases. The V gene lost 5 bases and the J gene lost 1 base, with 13 bases spanning the gap. The CDR3 runs 15 residues. CDR1 SNHLY and CDR2 FYNNEI come from the germline V gene.

This clone came up a few times. The CDR3 is CASSQVSLSGANVLTF. The CDR3 DNA reads TGTGCCAGCAGCCAAGTCTCTCTCTCCGGGGCCAACGTCCTGACTTTC. V usage is TRBV4-2 and J usage is TRBJ2-6; D is unclear. The CDR3 spans 16 residues. The V end lost 1 base, the J end lost 4 bases, and 11 bases lay between the germline ends. CDR1 is LGHNA, CDR2 YNFKEQ, per germline.

The genes are TRBV5-4 and TRBJ2-6; D is unclear. Germline assignment: CDR1 SGHNT and CDR2 YYREEE (reference sequence). The V end lost 4 bases, the J end lost 0 bases, and 20 bases lay between the germline ends. This CDR3 comprises 19 residues. CDR3: CASSPSSEFSYSGANVLTF. Here the CDR3 DNA reads TGTGCCAGCAGCCCCTCATCGGAGTTTTCTTACTCTGGGGCCAACGTCCTGACTTTC.

The chain is built from TRBV7-3 and TRBJ1-2; possible D gene TRBD1, 5 bases. Germline assignment: CDR1 SGHTA and CDR2 FQGTGA. The V gene lost 1 base and the J gene lost 4 bases, with 13 bases spanning the gap. The CDR3 extends over 15 amino acids. The CDR3 sequence: CASSLSRDGGYGYTF. CDR3 coding DNA: TGTGCCAGCAGCTTAAGTCGGGACGGAGGCTATGGCTACACCTTC. The full variable domain, in which reference TRBV7-3 and TRBJ1-2 provide the parts outside the CDR3, is GAGVSQTPSNKVTEKGKYVELRCDPISGHTALYWYRQSLGQGPEFLIYFQGTGAADDSGLPNDRFFAVRPEGSVSTLKIQRTERGDSAVYLCASSLSRDGGYGYTFGSGTRLTVV.

The CDR3 sequence is CASRRPMTYEQYF. CDR3 DNA sequence: TGTGCCAGCAGACGCCCGATGACCTACGAGCAGTACTTC. V is TRBV6-5 and J is TRBJ2-7, with D uncertain. Germline CDR1 and CDR2: MNHEY and SVGAGI. The CDR3 extends over 13 amino acids. V dropped 6 bases and J dropped 2 bases, with 11 bases sitting between them.

In its sample, this clone was seen a few times. The chain carries TRBV20-1 and TRBJ1-5; D not certain. The CDR3 loop spans 10 amino acids. Trimming left V 4 bases short and J 11 bases short, with 9 bases between. CDR1 is DFQATT and CDR2 is SNEGSKA in the germline V gene (reference sequence). CDR3 protein: CSATLEAQHF. The CDR3 region has the DNA TGCAGTGCTACCCTAGAAGCCCAGCATTTT.

The chain combines TRBV6-5 with TRBJ1-5, with 10 bases aligning to TRBD1. The germline V gene has CDR1 MNHEY and CDR2 SVGAGI. V lost 6 bases, J lost 5 bases, and 7 bases stayed unmatched. This CDR3 has 15 residues. The CDR3 reads CASSKGGQGYQPQHF. The CDR3 region has the DNA TGTGCCAGCAGCAAAGGGGGACAGGGGTATCAGCCCCAGCATTTT.

The V gene is TRBV25-1, the J gene TRBJ2-3; 7 bases agree with TRBD1. CDR1 MGHDK and CDR2 SYGVNS come from the germline V gene. This CDR3 spans 14 amino acids. V lost 6 bases, J lost 0 bases, and 3 bases stayed unmatched. CDR3 in DNA: TGTGCCAGCAGGGACAGGACTAGCACAGATACGCAGTATTTT. Its protein product is CASRDRTSTDTQYF. The complete variable domain, with remaining parts taken from reference TRBV25-1 and TRBJ2-3, reads EADIYQTPRYLVIGTGKKITLECSQTMGHDKMYWYQQDPGMELHLIHYSYGVNSTEKGDLSSESTVSRIRTEHFPLTLESARPSHTSQYLCASRDRTSTDTQYFGPGTRLTVL.

This clone was found a few times. This chain joins TRBV5-1 and TRBJ2-7; D possibly corresponds to TRBD1 (5 bases). This CDR3 is built from 15 residues. Trimming pared 0 bases from V and 0 bases from J, leaving 10 bases between. Germline lookup yields CDR1 SGHRS and CDR2 YFSETQ. The CDR3 coding sequence is TGCGCCAGCAGCTTGGAAAGACAGCCCTCCTACGAGCAGTACTTC. Translated, it gives CASSLERQPSYEQYF. Variable domain in full (rest from reference TRBV5-1 and TRBJ2-7): KAGVTQTPRYLIKTRGQQVTLSCSPISGHRSVSWYQQTPGQGLQFLFEYFSETQRNKGNFPGRFSGRQFSNSRSEMNVSTLELGDSALYLCASSLERQPSYEQYFGPGTRLTVT.

For the CDR3, the DNA is TGTGCCAGCAGTCTATTGACAGGGAACACTGAAGCTTTCTTT. Amino acids: CASSLLTGNTEAFF. The chain employs TRBV27 and TRBJ1-1; D is perhaps TRBD1 (6 bases). From germline, CDR1 is MNHEY and CDR2 SMNVEV (reference sequence). The CDR3 loop spans 14 amino acids. Trimming took off 5 bases at V and 1 base at J, with 11 bases between the two ends.

The V call is TRBV6-4, the J call TRBJ2-1, with 7 bases aligning to TRBD2. V dropped 5 bases and J dropped 7; count of bases not matched to a gene: 5. The CDR3 has 13 residues. The germline gives CDR1 MRHNA, CDR2 SNTAGT. CDR3 protein: CASSRSGSNEQFF. As DNA, the CDR3 is TGTGCCAGCAGTCGTAGCGGGTCTAATGAGCAGTTCTTC.

This clone was found once. This rearrangement joins TRBV6-5 to TRBJ2-5; possibly TRBD1 for D (5 bases). Germline loops: CDR1 MNHEY, CDR2 SVGAGI. This CDR3 is 15 amino acids long. Trimming stripped 6 bases from V and 1 base from J, with 15 bases between. This CDR3 reads CASSARWGFQETQYF. The CDR3 coding sequence is TGTGCCAGCAGCGCCAGGTGGGGCTTCCAAGAGACCCAGTACTTC.

V gene TRBV6-6 combines with J gene TRBJ1-6; no firm D call. This CDR3 contains 13 residues. Trimming cost V 4 bases and J 10 bases, with 11 bases left between them. In germline, CDR1 is MNHNY, CDR2 SVGAGI (reference sequence). This CDR3 is CASSSRPNSPLHF. CDR3 in DNA: TGTGCCAGCAGTTCCCGACCGAACTCACCCCTCCACTTT.

V and J are TRBV5-4 and TRBJ2-5, with 9 bases aligning to TRBD1. From germline, CDR1 is SGHNT and CDR2 YYREEE (reference sequence). This CDR3 spans 16 amino acids. The junction had 12 bases not matched to a gene; V was cut back by 4 bases and J by 5 bases. DNA of the CDR3: TGTGCCAGCAGCAAAATTACGGGACAGGGTTGGGAGACCCAGTACTTC. Protein sequence: CASSKITGQGWETQYF.

This clone has just a few counts. Here the CDR3 reads CASSVRLQGNQQFF. Written as DNA, the CDR3 is TGTGCCAGCAGCGTACGACTCCAGGGTAATCAGCAGTTCTTC. The chain carries TRBV9 and TRBJ2-1, with a tentative D call TRBD1 (5 bases). This CDR3 region has 14 residues. Germline V gives CDR1 SGDLS, CDR2 YYNGEE. V was shortened by 1 base and J by 11 bases, with 16 bases between the two germline ends.

This clone was counted between two and nine times. This chain uses TRBV11-3 with TRBJ2-2; D is undetermined. V was pared by 8 bases and J by 5 bases, with 15 bases between. There are 14 residues in the CDR3. Germline V lookup: CDR1 SGHNT, CDR2 YENEEA. Here the CDR3 reads CASGRRGHTGELFF. The DNA of the CDR3 is TGTGCCAGCGGCCGGAGAGGCCATACCGGGGAGCTGTTTTTT.